This TCR beta chain was captured by sequencing in a study of CXCR3-negative and CXCR3-positive naive CD8 T cells. A note on this clonotype: Antigen unknown.

Via 5' RACE with UMI labels, TRB cDNA libraries were prepared. Reanalyzing the 5' RACE reads, TCRdb keeps one entry per CDR3 protein, without DNA. The sample holds nearly 110,000 distinct CDR3 sequences. General study points: Higher TRB CDR3 hydrophobicity marked CXCR3-positive naive cells relative to CXCR3-negative naive cells.

This TCR was sampled from a human donor in good health. Some clones in this sample may be carry-over from other donors' samples. The material sequenced was naive CXCR3+ CD8+ T cells from blood. Subset reported: CD45RO-CCR7+CD27+CD95- naive CD8+ T cells expressing CXCR3 (TNR3+).

The CDR3 sequence is CASSPGTSEQFF. The rearrangement joins TRBV7-9 to TRBJ2-1; TCRdb reports TRBD2, a call that lacks DNA to check it against. The CDR3 covers 12 residues. The germline gives CDR1 SEHNR, CDR2 FQNEAQ (reference sequence).